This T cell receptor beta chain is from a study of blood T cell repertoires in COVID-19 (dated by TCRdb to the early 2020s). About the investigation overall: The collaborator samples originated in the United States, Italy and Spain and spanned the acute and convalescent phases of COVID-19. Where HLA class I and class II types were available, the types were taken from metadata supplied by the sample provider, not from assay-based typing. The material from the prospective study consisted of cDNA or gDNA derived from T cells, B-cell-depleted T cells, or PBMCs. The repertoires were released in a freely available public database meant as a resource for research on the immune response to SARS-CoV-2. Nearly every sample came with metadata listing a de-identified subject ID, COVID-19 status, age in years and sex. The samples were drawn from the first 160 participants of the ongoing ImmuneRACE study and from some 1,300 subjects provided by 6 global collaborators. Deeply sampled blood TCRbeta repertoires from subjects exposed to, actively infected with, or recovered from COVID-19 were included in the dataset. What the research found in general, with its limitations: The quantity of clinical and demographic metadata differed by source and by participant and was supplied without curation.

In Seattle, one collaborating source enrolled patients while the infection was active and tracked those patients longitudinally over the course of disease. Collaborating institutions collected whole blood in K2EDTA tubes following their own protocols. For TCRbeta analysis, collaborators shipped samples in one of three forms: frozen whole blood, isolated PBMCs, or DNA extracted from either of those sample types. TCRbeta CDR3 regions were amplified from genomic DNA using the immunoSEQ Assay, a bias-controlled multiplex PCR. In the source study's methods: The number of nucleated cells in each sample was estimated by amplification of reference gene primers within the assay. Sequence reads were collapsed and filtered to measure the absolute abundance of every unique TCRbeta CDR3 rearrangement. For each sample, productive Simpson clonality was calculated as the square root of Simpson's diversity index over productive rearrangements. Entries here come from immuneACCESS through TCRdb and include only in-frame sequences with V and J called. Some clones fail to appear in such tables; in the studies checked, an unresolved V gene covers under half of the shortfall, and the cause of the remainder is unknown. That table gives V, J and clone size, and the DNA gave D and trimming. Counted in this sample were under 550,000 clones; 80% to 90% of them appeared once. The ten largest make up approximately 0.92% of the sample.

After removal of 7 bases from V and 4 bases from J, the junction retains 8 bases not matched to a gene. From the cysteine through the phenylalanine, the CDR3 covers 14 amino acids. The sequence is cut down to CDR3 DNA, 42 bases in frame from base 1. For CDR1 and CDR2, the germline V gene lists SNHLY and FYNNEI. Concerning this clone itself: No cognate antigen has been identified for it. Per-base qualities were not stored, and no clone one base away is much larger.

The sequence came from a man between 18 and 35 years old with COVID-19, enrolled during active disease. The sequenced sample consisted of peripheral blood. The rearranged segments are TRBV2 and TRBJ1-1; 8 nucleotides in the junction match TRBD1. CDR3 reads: CASTGQGEGTEAFF. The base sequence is TGTGCCAGCACTGGACAGGGAGAGGGCACTGAAGCTTTCTTT.